These 4 T cell receptor beta chains originate from one sample sequenced in a study of blood T cell repertoires in COVID-19. Profiled with immunoSEQ multiplex PCR; TCRdb holds only in-frame clones, not every one. The data show around 200,000 clones, with approximately 87% seen just once and over 3% held by the top ten. Material: PBMCs or T cells enriched from blood (not recorded which). These receptors all come from a woman aged 50 to 65 in a cohort exposed to, infected with or recovered from COVID-19 (not recorded which).

The genes are TRBV2 and TRBJ1-1; 12 bases match TRBD1. V lost 6 bases, J lost 10 bases, and 9 bases stayed unmatched. Germline V lookup: CDR1 SNHLY, CDR2 FYNNEI. This CDR3 spans 14 amino acids. This chain's CDR3 is CASRTGTGGMVAFF. The CDR3 DNA is TGTGCCAGCAGGACCGGGACAGGGGGCATGGTAGCTTTCTTT.

The chain links TRBV19 to TRBJ2-2; unclear D gene. V was shortened by 4 bases and J by 1 base, with 7 bases between the two germline ends. Germline assignment: CDR1 LNHDA and CDR2 SQIVND (reference sequence). CDR3 length equals 14 residues. CDR3 sequence (DNA): TGTGCCAGTAGTACCTACGGGAACACCGGGGAGCTGTTTTTT. Translation gives CASSTYGNTGELFF.

V usage is TRBV2 and J usage is TRBJ2-2; tentatively, D is TRBD2 (7 bases). Germline lookup yields CDR1 SNHLY and CDR2 FYNNEI. CDR3 length: 13 amino acids. Trimming stripped 7 bases from V and 4 bases from J, with 10 bases between. Here the CDR3 DNA reads TGTGCCAGCAAGGGGGAGGGCACCGGGGAGCTGTTTTTT. It specifies CASKGEGTGELFF.

In nucleotides, the CDR3 is TGTGCCAGCAGCGGGAGTCAATTTCCACTACAGGGGGCAGGTAGCACTGAAGCTTTCTTT. As protein: CASSGSQFPLQGAGSTEAFF. This chain connects TRBV2 to TRBJ1-1; 9 bases are shared with TRBD1. The CDR3 runs to 20 residues. Germline trimming cut 6 bases from V and 4 bases from J; bases unmatched to any gene: 24. The germline CDR1 and CDR2 sequences are SNHLY and FYNNEI.